The TCR beta chain under discussion was sequenced for a study of OX40 agonist ivuxolimab in advanced cancers. Looked up from germline, CDR1 is MGHRA and CDR2 is YSYEKL. Trimming at V came to 4 bases and at J to 2 bases, leaving 6 bases not matched to a gene. The length of the CDR3 is 15 residues. TCRdb's copy holds only in-frame clones and misses some; the assay was immunoSEQ multiplex PCR. Among approximately 62,000 clones listed, 80% to 95% were seen once. The V gene is TRBV4-1, the J gene TRBJ2-3; the match to TRBD1 covers 7 bases. This sequence originates from an adult with an advanced solid tumor such as melanoma, head and neck, liver or kidney cancer. The sample here was CD4+ or CD8+ T cells sorted from blood, taken in a trial of the OX40 agonist ivuxolimab. In DNA, the CDR3 is TGCGCCAGCAGCCCCCGACAGGGTGCCACAGATACGCAGTATTTT. Its protein is CASSPRQGATDTQYF.